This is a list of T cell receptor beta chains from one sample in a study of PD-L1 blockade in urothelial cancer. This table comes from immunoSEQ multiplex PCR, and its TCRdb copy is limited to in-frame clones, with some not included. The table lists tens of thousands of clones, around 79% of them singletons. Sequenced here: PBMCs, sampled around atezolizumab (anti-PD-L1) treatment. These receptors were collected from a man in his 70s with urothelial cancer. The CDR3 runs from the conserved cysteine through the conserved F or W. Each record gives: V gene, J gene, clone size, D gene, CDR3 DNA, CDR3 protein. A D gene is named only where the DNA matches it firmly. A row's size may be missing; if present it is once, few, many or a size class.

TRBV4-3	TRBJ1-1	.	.	TGCGCCAGCAGCCAACCCGGGACACCTGAAGCTTTCTTT	CASSQPGTPEAFF
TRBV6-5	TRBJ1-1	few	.	TGTGCCAGCTTGGGCGCCGTCGGTGAAGCTTTCTTT	CASLGAVGEAFF
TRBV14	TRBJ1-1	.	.	TGTGCCAGCAGCCAAGAGTTGTCCAGGCCTAACACTGAAGCTTTCTTT	CASSQELSRPNTEAFF
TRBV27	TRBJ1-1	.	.	TGTGCCAGCAGTCCCCGGGGGGGGGAGGTAGCTTTCTTT	CASSPRGGEVAFF
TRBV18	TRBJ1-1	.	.	TGTGCCAGCTCACTCCAACCCCCAGGGCGAAACACTGAAGCTTTCTTT	CASSLQPPGRNTEAFF
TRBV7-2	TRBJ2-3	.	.	TGTGCCAGCAGCCCAGAATCCACAGATACGCAGTATTTT	CASSPESTDTQYF
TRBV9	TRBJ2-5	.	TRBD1	TGTGCCAGCAGCAGACGGGACAGTCCTACGAGTGCGCAGTACTTC	CASSRRDSPTSAQYF
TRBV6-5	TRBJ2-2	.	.	TGTGCCAGCATCGAAGCGTTCACCGGGGAGCTGTTTTTT	CASIEAFTGELFF
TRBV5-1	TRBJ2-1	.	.	TGCGCCAGCAGCTTTGGTAGCGGTAGCTCCTACAATGAGCAGTTCTTC	CASSFGSGSSYNEQFF
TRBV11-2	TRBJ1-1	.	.	TGTGCCAGCAGCTTCAGGACGGAGGGGCCCCTGAACACTGAAGCTTTCTTT	CASSFRTEGPLNTEAFF
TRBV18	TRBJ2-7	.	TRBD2	TGTGCCAGTGAACCAACCGGGGGGGCGGCGGAGCAGTACTTC	CASEPTGGAAEQYF
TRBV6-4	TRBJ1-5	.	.	TGTGCCAACAAGGGGAGGGGCCCAGGGCCCCAGCATTTT	CANKGRGPGPQHF
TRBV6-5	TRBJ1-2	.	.	TGTGCCAGCAGTACTAATACTAACTATGGCTACACCTTC	CASSTNTNYGYTF
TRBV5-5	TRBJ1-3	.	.	TGTGCCAGCAGCTCGGGGGGAAACACCATATATTTT	CASSSGGNTIYF
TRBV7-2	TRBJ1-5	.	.	TGTGCCAGCAGCTTAGCGGGGGGGAAGCAGCCCCAGCATTTT	CASSLAGGKQPQHF
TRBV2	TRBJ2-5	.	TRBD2	TGTGCCAGCAGAAAAAGGCGGGAGGGCGTAGAGACCCAGTACTTC	CASRKRREGVETQYF
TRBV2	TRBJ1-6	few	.	TGTGCCAGCAGTGAACGGCAGGACAGACTTTTTTATAATTCACCCCTCCACTTT	CASSERQDRLFYNSPLHF
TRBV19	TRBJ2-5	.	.	TGTGCCAGTAGTATTATCCGGGGGGCCCAAGAGACCCAGTACTTC	CASSIIRGAQETQYF
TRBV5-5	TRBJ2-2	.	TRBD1	TGTGCCAGCAGCTGGGGACAGCTGAACACCGGGGAGCTGTTTTTT	CASSWGQLNTGELFF
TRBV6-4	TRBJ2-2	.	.	TGTGCCAGCAGTGGACAGGTGGGCACCGGGGAGCTGTTTTTT	CASSGQVGTGELFF
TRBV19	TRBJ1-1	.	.	TGTGCCAGTACTCACAGGGCCCAAGGCGCTGAAGCTTTCTTT	CASTHRAQGAEAFF
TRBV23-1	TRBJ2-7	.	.	TGCGCCAGCAGTCAACCCATACGGACAGAAAGCTCCTACGAGCAGTACTTC	CASSQPIRTESSYEQYF
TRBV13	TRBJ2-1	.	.	TGTGCCGGCAGCTTATCTCTCCGTGCGGGGGCGCTGTCAAATGAGCAGTTCTTC	CAGSLSLRAGALSNEQFF
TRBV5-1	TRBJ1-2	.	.	TGCGCCAGCACCTCGGGAGGGGGACTCTATGGCTACACCTTC	CASTSGGGLYGYTF
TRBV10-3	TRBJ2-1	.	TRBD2	TGTGCCATCAGCGGGACTAGCGGGAGTTCACCCGGTAGCTCCTACAATGAGCAGTTCTTC	CAISGTSGSSPGSSYNEQFF
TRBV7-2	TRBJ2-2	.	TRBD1	TGTGCCAGCAGCTTAGCGCAGGGGACAGGGGGCGTCGGGGAGCTGTTTTTT	CASSLAQGTGGVGELFF
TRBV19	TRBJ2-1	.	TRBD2	TGTGCCAGTAGTATAGACCCTGTTGGGGTGGCGGGAGCAGGGGAGCAGTTCTTC	CASSIDPVGVAGAGEQFF
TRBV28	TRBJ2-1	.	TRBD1	TGTGCCAGCAGTTTCCAGGGGGCTGGCAACAATGAGCAGTTCTTC	CASSFQGAGNNEQFF
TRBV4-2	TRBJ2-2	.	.	TGTGCCAGCAGCCAAGCGGTGACCGGGGAGCTGTTTTTT	CASSQAVTGELFF
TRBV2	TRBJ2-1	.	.	TGTGCCAGCAGGGAAGGACTGGGCTCCTACAATGAGCAGTTCTTC	CASREGLGSYNEQFF
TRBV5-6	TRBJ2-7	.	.	TGTGCCAGCAGCCCCGTCGGAGGCTACGAGCAGTACTTC	CASSPVGGYEQYF
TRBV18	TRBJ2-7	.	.	TGTGCCAGCTCACCCTTTACAGAAGCCTACGAGCAGTACTTC	CASSPFTEAYEQYF
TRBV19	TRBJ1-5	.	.	TGTGCCAGTAGTATAGATCAGAAGCAGCCCCAGCATTTT	CASSIDQKQPQHF
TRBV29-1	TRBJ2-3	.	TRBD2	TGCAGCGTTGAAGGGACTAGCGTTTCCTCCACAGATACGCAGTATTTT	CSVEGTSVSSTDTQYF
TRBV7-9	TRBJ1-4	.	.	TGTGCCAGCAGCCCCGGACAGAGTAATGAAAAACTGTTTTTT	CASSPGQSNEKLFF
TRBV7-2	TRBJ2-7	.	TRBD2	TGTGCCAGCAGCGTTCGAGCGGGAGGCCTATACGAGCAGTACTTC	CASSVRAGGLYEQYF
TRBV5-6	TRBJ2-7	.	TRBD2	TGTGCCAGCAGTCTCGCCTACGGGGGGGCCTACGAGCAGTACTTC	CASSLAYGGAYEQYF
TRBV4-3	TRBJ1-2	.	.	TGCGCCAGCAGTCGTGACAGGAACTATGGCTACACCTTC	CASSRDRNYGYTF
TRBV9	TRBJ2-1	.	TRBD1	TGTGCCAGCAGCGCAGCCGGGACAGGGGGCGGTGAGCAGTTCTTC	CASSAAGTGGGEQFF
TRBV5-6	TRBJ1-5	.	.	TGTGCCAGCAGCTTGCGGTCAGGCGACATCAATCAGCCCCAGCATTTT	CASSLRSGDINQPQHF
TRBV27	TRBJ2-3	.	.	TGTGCCAGCAGTTTATCGCGCGGTGATACGCAGTATTTT	CASSLSRGDTQYF
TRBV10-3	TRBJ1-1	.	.	TGTGCCACTCGACTTGATAGCACTGAAGCTTTCTTT	CATRLDSTEAFF
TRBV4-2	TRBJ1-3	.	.	TGTGCCAGCAGCCAAGATCGAGTCTCTGGAAACACCATATATTTT	CASSQDRVSGNTIYF
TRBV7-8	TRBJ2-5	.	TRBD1	TGTGCCAGCAGCCCACCAGTCCAGGGACAGTTGGAGACCCAGTACTTC	CASSPPVQGQLETQYF
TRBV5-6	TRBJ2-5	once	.	TGTGCCAGCAGCTTGGACGTCCCGCGAGAGACCCAGTACTTC	CASSLDVPRETQYF
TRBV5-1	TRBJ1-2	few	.	TGCGCCAGCAGCTTGGGGACAATTAACTATGGCTACACCTTC	CASSLGTINYGYTF
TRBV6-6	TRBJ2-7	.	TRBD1	TGTGCCAGCAGCTCCGGGACAGGGACCTACGAGCAGTACTTC	CASSSGTGTYEQYF
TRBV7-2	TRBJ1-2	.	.	TGTGCCAGCAGCCTTCCGGAGGCCTTGGGTGGCTACACCTTC	CASSLPEALGGYTF
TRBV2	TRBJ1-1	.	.	TGTGCCAGCAGGTATACAGGGAGTACTGAAGCTTTCTTT	CASRYTGSTEAFF
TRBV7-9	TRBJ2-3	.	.	TGTGCCAGCAGCGCACGGACAGACACAGATACGCAGTATTTT	CASSARTDTDTQYF
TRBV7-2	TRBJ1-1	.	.	TGTGCCAGCAGTGGAGGTGGGCCTAAGGCTGAAGCTTTCTTT	CASSGGGPKAEAFF
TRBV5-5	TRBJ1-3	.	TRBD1	TGTGCCAGCAGTCTACAGGGGCTCTCTGGAAACACCATATATTTT	CASSLQGLSGNTIYF
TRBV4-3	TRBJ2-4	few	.	TGCGCCAGCAGCCAAGCCAGAGCCCCTAGCTTGGACATTCAGTACTTC	CASSQARAPSLDIQYF
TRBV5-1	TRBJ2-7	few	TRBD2	TGCGCCAGCAGCTTGTCTAGCGGGAGGGCGTACGAGCAGTACTTC	CASSLSSGRAYEQYF
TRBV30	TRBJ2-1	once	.	TGTGCCACCAGGCACGACTATCGAGGTGAGCAGTTCTTC	CATRHDYRGEQFF
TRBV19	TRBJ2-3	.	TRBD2	TGTGCCAGTAGTACTAGGACTAGCGGGGGTGCTGTGGATACGCAGTATTTT	CASSTRTSGGAVDTQYF
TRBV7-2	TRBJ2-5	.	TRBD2	TGTGCCAGCAGCTTGGCGGGGGGCAGGGTTGAGACCCAGTACTTC	CASSLAGGRVETQYF
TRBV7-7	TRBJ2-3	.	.	TGTGCCAGCAGCTTAAGACAGGAGCTGACGCAGTATTTT	CASSLRQELTQYF
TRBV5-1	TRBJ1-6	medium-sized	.	TGCGCCAGCAGCTTGGACCAGTATAATTCACCCCTCCACTTT	CASSLDQYNSPLHF
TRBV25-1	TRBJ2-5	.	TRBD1	TGTGCCAGCAGGGGACAGGCAGGCAGGGCCCAGTACTTC	CASRGQAGRAQYF